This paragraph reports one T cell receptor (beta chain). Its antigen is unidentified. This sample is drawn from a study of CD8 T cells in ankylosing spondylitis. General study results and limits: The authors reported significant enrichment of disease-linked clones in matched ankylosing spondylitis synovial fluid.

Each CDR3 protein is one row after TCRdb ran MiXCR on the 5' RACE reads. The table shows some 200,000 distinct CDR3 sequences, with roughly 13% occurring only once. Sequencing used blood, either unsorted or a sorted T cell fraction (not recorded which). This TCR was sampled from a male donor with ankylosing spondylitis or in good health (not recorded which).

The CDR3 protein is CASSSLQVPLDEQYF. The CDR3 DNA is TGTGCCAGCAGCTCCCTCCAGGTTCCCCTTGATGAGCAGTACTTC. The chain couples TRBV7-8 to TRBJ2-7; D gene ambiguous. The germline V and J ends were trimmed by 4 bases and 7 bases, with 20 bases remaining between them. This CDR3 region has 15 residues. Germline V gene data show CDR1 as SGHVS and CDR2 as FQNEAQ.